This TCR beta chain was sequenced during a study of blood T cell repertoires in COVID-19. For the study at large: Acute-phase and convalescent COVID-19 samples originated in the United States, Italy and Spain. In each case, the material was cDNA or gDNA derived from T cells, B-cell-depleted T cells, or PBMCs.

In the original workflow: How many nucleated cells were present was estimated from reference gene primer amplification. TCRdb's copy holds only in-frame clones and misses some; the assay was immunoSEQ multiplex PCR. V and J calls and clone size are copied from that table; D and trimming were computed from the DNA. Of 390,000 or so clones listed, just over 85% were seen once; the top ten hold 1.4%. V lost 5 bases and J lost 4, with 12 bases in between. This CDR3 is 14 amino acids long. The V gene's germline CDR1 is MNHEY and CDR2 SVGAGI. The clonotype was recovered from a woman in her thirties with active or convalescent COVID-19. The rearrangement links TRBV6-5 to TRBJ1-3; no reliable D call. Sequencing was carried out using peripheral blood. CDR3 region: CASSPDWEGNTIYF. The DNA of the CDR3 is TGTGCCAGCAGTCCGGACTGGGAGGGAAACACCATATATTTT.